This T cell receptor (beta chain) was identified in a study of CD8+CD57+ T cells in acquired aplastic anemia (dated by TCRdb to 2016 to 2019). Looking at the study overall: DNA extracted from sorted CD4+ and CD8+ cells had a mean of roughly 3 ug, with a range of roughly 0.19 to 27.4 ug. For healthy donor samples, the average read count was about 10 million for CD4+ cells and roughly 11 million for CD8+ cells. The paper as a whole reports these results and caveats: Patients and healthy controls showed no significant difference in CD8+ Simpson's diversity (P=0.060). Some 31 CD8+ CDR3 sequences were shared between patients and controls but appeared highly expressed in patients and within their immunodominant clones.

Profiling of TCR beta VDJ combinations and CDR3 sequences used genomic DNA as the template. An Illumina HiSeq 2000 was used for TCR repertoire sequencing. On the study's bioinformatics: Repertoires were assessed using TRBV/TRBJ rearrangement plots, CDR3 size and DJ length profiles, and Simpson's diversity index. Whichever DNA sequence was most abundant in the deep sequencing data was defined as the immunodominant clone. CDR3 amino acid sequences were screened for sharing across subjects and compared with published repertoires and the VDJdb database. TCRdb reanalyzed the raw reads on its own, using fastp at Q25 for trimming and MiXCR for clone calling, and kept in-frame beta chains. Every distinct CDR3 protein forms one entry, paired with its most common genes and DNA. TCRdb's processing, not the authors', yielded these V and J calls. The sample records about 220,000 distinct CDR3 sequences, about 37% of which are singletons. The ten most abundant clones make up roughly 1.1% of the sample.

The CDR3 holds 16 amino acids from the cysteine to the phenylalanine. Only the CDR3 region is kept as DNA, spanning 48 bases read in frame from base 1. After removal of 0 bases from V and 11 bases from J, the junction retains 13 bases not matched to a gene. The germline V gene specifies MGHRA as CDR1 and YSYEKL as CDR2. TCR repertoires of sorted CD4+ and CD8+ blood T cells from severe aplastic anemia patients and healthy subjects were deep-sequenced in the study. Ficoll-Paque density gradient centrifugation was used to isolate peripheral blood mononuclear cells. Before DNA was extracted, CD4+ and CD8+ T cells were sorted using either FACS or magnetic beads. This clonotype was found a few times. There is no known antigen for this receptor. Qualities for individual bases were not recorded, and no much larger clone is one base off.

Recombination joined TRBV4-1 with TRBJ1-1; 9 middle bases align to TRBD1. What was sequenced was sorted CD4+, CD8+, or CD8+CD57+ T cells (not recorded which) from PBMCs. The source of this sequence is a human donor in good health, serving as a control. This receptor has the CDR3 CASSQDPVADRGWAFF. Read as DNA, the sequence is TGCGCCAGCAGCCAAGATCCAGTGGCGGACAGGGGTTGGGCTTTCTTT.